The 3 T cell receptor beta chains listed next were all sequenced from one sample in a study of cytomegalovirus exposure and HLA in healthy donors. The PCR used 60 Vbeta and 13 Jbeta primers. Clones were read by immunoSEQ multiplex PCR, and TCRdb kept only the in-frame ones, dropping some. The sample includes approximately 160,000 clones, approximately 75% of them seen just once. Sequencing was carried out using PBMCs. These receptors all stem from a woman aged 18-29 years in good health and CMV-seronegative.

This clone has only a few counts. The rearrangement uses TRBV25-1 and TRBJ1-6; D ambiguous. The V and J ends lost 2 bases and 10 bases respectively, with 12 bases between them. Germline V gene sequence: CDR1 MGHDK, CDR2 SYGVNS. The CDR3 extends over 14 amino acids. This CDR3 reads CASSETGSQSPLHF. The CDR3 region has the DNA TGTGCCAGCAGTGAAACGGGATCCCAATCACCCCTCCACTTT. The complete variable domain, with remaining parts taken from reference TRBV25-1 and TRBJ1-6, reads EADIYQTPRYLVIGTGKKITLECSQTMGHDKMYWYQQDPGMELHLIHYSYGVNSTEKGDLSSESTVSRIRTEHFPLTLESARPSHTSQYLCASSETGSQSPLHFGNGTRLTVT.

The chain carries TRBV5-1 and TRBJ1-3, with 7 positions matching TRBD1. Per germline, CDR1 SGHRS and CDR2 YFSETQ. The V and J ends lost 4 bases and 2 bases, in that order; junction bases with no gene match: 3. This CDR3 has 14 residues. The CDR3 loop reads CASSVTGAGNTIYF. The CDR3 DNA is TGCGCCAGCAGCGTTACAGGGGCTGGAAACACCATATATTTT.

J is TRBJ2-2 and V is TRBV5-4; 7 bases align to TRBD2. This CDR3 contains 15 residues. Germline V gene lookup returns CDR1 SGHNT and CDR2 YYREEE (reference sequence). V trimming: 0 bases; J trimming: 4 bases; junction bases outside the gene matches: 3. The CDR3 nucleotides are TGTGCCAGCAGCTTGGATCGCGGGGGCACCGGGGAGCTGTTTTTT. Its translation: CASSLDRGGTGELFF.